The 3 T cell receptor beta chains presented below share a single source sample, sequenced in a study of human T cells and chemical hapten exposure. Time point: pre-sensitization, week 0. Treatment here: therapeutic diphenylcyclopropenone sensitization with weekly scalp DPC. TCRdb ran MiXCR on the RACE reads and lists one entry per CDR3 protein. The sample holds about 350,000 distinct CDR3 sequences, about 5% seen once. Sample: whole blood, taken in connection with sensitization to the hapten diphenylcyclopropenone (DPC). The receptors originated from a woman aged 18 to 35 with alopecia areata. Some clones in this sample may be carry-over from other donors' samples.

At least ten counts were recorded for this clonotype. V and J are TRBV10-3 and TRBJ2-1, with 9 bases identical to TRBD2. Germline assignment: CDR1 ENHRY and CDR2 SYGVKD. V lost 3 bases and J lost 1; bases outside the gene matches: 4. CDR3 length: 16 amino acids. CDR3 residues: CAISDGSGGSYNEQFF. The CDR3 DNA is TGTGCCATCAGTGACGGTAGCGGGGGTTCCTACAATGAGCAGTTCTTC.

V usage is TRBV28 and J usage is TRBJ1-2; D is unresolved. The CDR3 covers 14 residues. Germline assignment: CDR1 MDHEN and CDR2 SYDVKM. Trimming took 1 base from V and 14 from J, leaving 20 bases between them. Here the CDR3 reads CASSLSVLGRFVTF. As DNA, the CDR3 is TGTGCCAGCAGTTTATCTGTCCTCGGCCGTTTTGTAACCTTC.

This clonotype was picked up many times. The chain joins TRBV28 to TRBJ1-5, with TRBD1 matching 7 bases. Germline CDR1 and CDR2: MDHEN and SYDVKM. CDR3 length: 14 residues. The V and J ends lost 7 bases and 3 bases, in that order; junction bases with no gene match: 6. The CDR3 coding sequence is TGTGCCAGCACCCCTGGGACAGTCAATCAGCCCCAGCATTTT. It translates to CASTPGTVNQPQHF.